Below, 32 T cell receptor beta chains from the same sample are listed, as sequenced in a study of somatic mutations in cytotoxic T cells in rheumatoid arthritis. The assay was immunoSEQ multiplex PCR, and TCRdb's table has in-frame clones only and misses some. Here the sample spans 15,000 to 20,000 clones, 70% to 80% being singletons. The sample taken for sequencing was CD8+ T cells sorted from blood. The receptors originated from an adult with rheumatoid arthritis.

The chain joins TRBV5-6 to TRBJ2-5, with 7 bases identical to TRBD2. Germline V gives CDR1 SGHDT, CDR2 YYEEEE. Germline trimming cut 1 base from V and 0 bases from J; bases unmatched to any gene: 3. This CDR3 comprises 15 residues. The CDR3 spells CASSLWGGNQETQYF. The CDR3 DNA is TGTGCCAGCAGCTTGTGGGGGGGAAACCAAGAGACCCAGTACTTC.

This clone was picked up a small number of times. V is TRBV5-1 and J is TRBJ2-1; TRBD2 aligns across 7 bases. CDR1 is SGHRS, CDR2 YFSETQ, per germline. V gave up 6 bases and J gave up 4 bases; unmatched junction bases: 10. The CDR3 is 15 residues long. As DNA, the CDR3 is TGCGCCAGCAAAAGGACTCCCGGGGGGTACAATGAGCAGTTCTTC. It is translated as CASKRTPGGYNEQFF.

This chain connects TRBV12-5 to TRBJ1-2; perhaps TRBD1 as D (5 bases). In germline, CDR1 is LGHNT, CDR2 FRNRAP. CDR3 length: 13 amino acids. V shed 5 bases and J shed 8 bases, with 15 bases lying between them. The CDR3 loop reads CASGPGTGGGYTF. The CDR3 DNA reads TGTGCTAGTGGTCCCGGCACGGGGGGAGGCTACACCTTC.

The gene calls are TRBV6-4 and TRBJ2-2; D may be TRBD1 (6 bases). The CDR3 length is 16 residues. The ends were cut back, 2 bases at V and 3 bases at J, with 13 bases in the middle. CDR1 is MRHNA and CDR2 is SNTAGT in the germline V gene. The CDR3 DNA is TGTGCCAGCAGTGACCCCGCAGGGGCGGACACCGGGGAGCTGTTTTTT. Protein sequence: CASSDPAGADTGELFF.

The J gene is TRBJ1-5, the V gene TRBV12-5; no reliable D call. Germline CDR1 and CDR2: LGHNT and FRNRAP. The CDR3 is 13 amino acids. With 7 bases removed from V and 2 bases from J, the gap between germline ends came to 9 bases. The CDR3 loop is CASADGGNQPQHF. The DNA for the CDR3 is TGTGCTAGTGCCGACGGGGGCAATCAGCCCCAGCATTTT.

The chain carries TRBV5-4 and TRBJ2-7; TRBD1 matches at 7 bases. Germline lookup yields CDR1 SGHNT and CDR2 YYREEE (reference sequence). The CDR3 is made up of 16 amino acids. V lost 2 bases and J lost 0; bases outside the gene matches: 8. The CDR3 is CASSFLDRAGSYEQYF. The CDR3 nucleotides are TGTGCCAGCAGCTTTCTCGACAGGGCGGGCTCCTACGAGCAGTACTTC.

The chain employs TRBV14 and TRBJ2-1; 9 nucleotides match TRBD2. Germline CDR1 SGHDN, CDR2 FVKESK. After removal of 3 bases from V and 5 bases from J, the junction contained 14 bases not matched to a gene. The CDR3 has 18 residues. Written as DNA, the CDR3 is TGTGCCAGCAGCCAGGCGGGGGGGATTATAGTCGGACACAATGAGCAGTTCTTC. It yields the protein CASSQAGGIIVGHNEQFF.

The chain couples TRBV19 to TRBJ1-5; 8 bases are shared with TRBD1. This CDR3 comprises 17 residues. The V gene end was trimmed by 7 bases and the J gene end by 5 bases; junction bases not matched to a gene: 16. Germline V gene lookup returns CDR1 LNHDA and CDR2 SQIVND (reference sequence). The CDR3 sequence is CASMVRKRTGWYQPQHF. CDR3 coding DNA: TGTGCCAGTATGGTGAGGAAGAGGACAGGGTGGTATCAGCCCCAGCATTTT.

The CDR3, as DNA: TGTGCCAGCAGTGATGTGGGGGCCAATGAGCAGTTCTTC. It encodes CASSDVGANEQFF. The rearrangement links TRBV6-4 to TRBJ2-1, with a possible D match to TRBD1 (6 bases). CDR3 length equals 13 residues. The V gene's germline CDR1 is MRHNA and CDR2 SNTAGT. V was pared by 3 bases and J by 6 bases, with 9 bases between.

This chain links TRBV23-1 with TRBJ1-4; no clear D gene. TRBV23-1 is known as an ORF, though its function is uncertain. V was trimmed by 3 bases and J by 6 bases, leaving 8 bases between them. The CDR3 contains 13 residues. Here the CDR3 DNA reads TGCGCCAGCAGTCACCAGGCTGATGAAAAACTGTTTTTT. This sequence encodes CASSHQADEKLFF.

As regards this clone: One junction end does not reproduce the germline sequence, and a read error may be involved. V usage is TRBV27 and J usage is TRBJ2-2; tentatively, D is TRBD1 (6 bases). The CDR3 covers 13 residues. CDR1 and CDR2 from the germline V gene are MNHEY and SMNVEV (reference sequence). CDR3 sequence reads: CASSLSRGGFPVF. The CDR3 region has the DNA TGTGCCAGCAGTTTATCGAGAGGGGGTTTTCCCGTTTTT.

The genes are TRBV15 and TRBJ2-5; 8 nucleotides line up with TRBD2. There are 15 residues in the CDR3. Trimming cost V 0 bases and J 5 bases; bases outside gene matches: 5. Germline loops: CDR1 LNHNV, CDR2 YYDKDF (reference sequence). CDR3 sequence reads: CATSREIAGYETQYF. CDR3 in DNA: TGTGCCACCAGCAGAGAAATAGCGGGGTACGAGACCCAGTACTTC. Supplemented by reference TRBV15 and TRBJ2-5, the full variable domain reads DAMVIQNPRYQVTQFGKPVTLSCSQTLNHNVMYWYQQKSSQAPKLLFHYYDKDFNNEADTPDNFQSRRPNTSFCFLDIRSPGLGDTAMYLCATSREIAGYETQYFGPGTRLLVL.

The chain has TRBV19 and TRBJ2-7; no definite D call. This CDR3 region has 14 residues. V was cut by 1 base and J by 0 bases, with 7 bases left in between. CDR1 LNHDA and CDR2 SQIVND come from the germline V gene (reference sequence). The CDR3 sequence: CASSIGPDSYEQYF. CDR3 coding DNA: TGTGCCAGTAGTATAGGACCTGACTCCTACGAGCAGTACTTC.

The chain uses TRBV19 and TRBJ2-5; D gene uncertain. The germline gives CDR1 LNHDA, CDR2 SQIVND (reference sequence). The germline V and J ends were trimmed by 3 bases and 1 base, with 6 bases remaining between them. The CDR3 length is 13 residues. The CDR3, as DNA: TGTGCCAGTAGTATGGTCCTCCAAGAGACCCAGTACTTC. It yields the protein CASSMVLQETQYF.

The rearrangement joins TRBV5-6 to TRBJ2-7, with D perhaps matching TRBD2 (5 bases). The CDR3 consists of 17 residues. V was cut by 4 bases and J by 3 bases, with 23 bases left in between. The germline V gene encodes CDR1 SGHDT and CDR2 YYEEEE. CDR3 DNA: TGTGCCAGCAGCGGACTTCCCGAGCAAGGATTAGTCTACGAGCAGTACTTC. Encoded protein: CASSGLPEQGLVYEQYF.

The chain employs TRBV11-2 and TRBJ2-1; 9 bases map to TRBD1. The CDR3 runs to 15 residues. The junction had 7 bases not matched to a gene; V was cut back by 6 bases and J by 4 bases. Germline V gives CDR1 SGHAT, CDR2 FQNNGV. The CDR3 DNA follows: TGTGCCAGCAGAGCCGGGACAGGGTTTTACAATGAGCAGTTCTTC. Protein: CASRAGTGFYNEQFF.

The chain combines TRBV4-2 with TRBJ2-1; perhaps TRBD2 as D (6 bases). CDR1 and CDR2 from the germline V gene are LGHNA and YNFKEQ. CDR3 length: 16 residues. V was pared by 0 bases and J by 7 bases, with 16 bases between. The CDR3 loop reads CASSQEMGRHGNEQFF. DNA of the CDR3: TGTGCCAGCAGCCAAGAGATGGGGAGGCATGGGAATGAGCAGTTCTTC.

This chain uses TRBV7-9 with TRBJ1-3; no clear D. Germline values: CDR1 SEHNR, CDR2 FQNEAQ (reference sequence). Between the trimmed V and J ends, which lost 3 bases and 3 bases, there was a span of 0 bases. This CDR3 spans 11 amino acids. This CDR3 is CASSFGNTIYF. The CDR3 DNA follows: TGTGCCAGCAGCTTTGGAAACACCATATATTTT.

Here the CDR3 DNA reads TGTGCCAGCCGTCGCCGGGACATTAATGAAAAACTGTTTTTT. Residues: CASRRRDINEKLFF. The V and J genes are TRBV2 and TRBJ1-4, with a tentative D call TRBD1 (6 bases). In germline, CDR1 is SNHLY, CDR2 FYNNEI. The CDR3 length is 14 residues. V was shortened by 8 bases and J by 4 bases, with 14 bases between the two germline ends.

V usage is TRBV15 and J usage is TRBJ2-2; D not resolved. The CDR3 is 8 residues long. Per germline, CDR1 LNHNV and CDR2 YYDKDF (reference sequence). Trimming took 8 bases from V and 10 from J, leaving 2 bases between them. CDR3 coding DNA: TGTGCCACCCAGGAGCTGTTTTTT. It yields the protein CATQELFF.

The chain has TRBV4-1 and TRBJ1-6; D possibly corresponds to TRBD1 (5 bases). The germline V gene has CDR1 MGHRA and CDR2 YSYEKL. Deletions cut 0 bases from V and 0 bases from J, with 18 bases between. The CDR3 is made up of 20 amino acids. Here the CDR3 DNA reads TGCGCCAGCAGCCAAGATTTGGCGACAGCCAGCCCCTCCTATAATTCACCCCTCCACTTT. Encoded protein: CASSQDLATASPSYNSPLHF.

The V and J genes are TRBV7-9 and TRBJ1-2; TRBD1 matches 8 bases. CDR3 length: 13 residues. After removal of 11 bases from V and 6 bases from J, the junction contained 11 bases not matched to a gene. CDR1 and CDR2 from the germline V gene are SEHNR and FQNEAQ (reference sequence). CDR3 bases: TGTGCCTCCGGACAGGGAGATTTCGATGGCTACACCTTC. It translates to CASGQGDFDGYTF.

The chain couples TRBV14 to TRBJ1-4; TRBD1 aligns across 9 bases. Germline values: CDR1 SGHDN, CDR2 FVKESK. This CDR3 comprises 15 residues. After removal of 3 bases from V and 8 bases from J, the junction contained 7 bases not matched to a gene. The CDR3 bases are TGTGCCAGCAGCCACACAGGGGGCGAGAGAGAAAAACTGTTTTTT. Protein: CASSHTGGEREKLFF.

The CDR3 sequence: CASSEAGDTQYF. Written as DNA, the CDR3 is TGCGCCAGCAGTGAAGCAGGGGATACGCAGTATTTT. The chain has TRBV10-2 and TRBJ2-3; D might be TRBD1 (5 bases). The V gene lost 3 bases and the J gene lost 6 bases, with 7 bases spanning the gap. Germline V gives CDR1 WSHSY, CDR2 SAAADI. The CDR3 loop spans 12 amino acids.

The CDR3 sequence is CASSLGAGGLGGAQYF. The CDR3 DNA is TGTGCCAGCAGTTTAGGAGCGGGGGGCCTGGGAGGGGCCCAGTACTTC. The rearrangement uses TRBV27 and TRBJ2-5; TRBD2 agrees at 9 bases. Trimming cost V 2 bases and J 9 bases; bases outside gene matches: 13. There are 16 residues in the CDR3. Germline-derived CDR1 and CDR2 are MNHEY and SMNVEV (reference sequence).

The chain is built from TRBV27 and TRBJ1-2; D possibly corresponds to TRBD1 (5 bases). V lost 6 bases, J lost 0 bases, and 14 bases lay in between. The CDR3 has 15 amino acids. Germline lookup yields CDR1 MNHEY and CDR2 SMNVEV (reference sequence). CDR3 in DNA: TGTGCCAGCAGCCGCGGGGCCGCTGCTAACTATGGCTACACCTTC. It encodes CASSRGAAANYGYTF.

V usage is TRBV4-1 and J usage is TRBJ2-5; D is tentatively TRBD1 or TRBD2 (5 bases each). The V gene's germline CDR1 is MGHRA and CDR2 YSYEKL. V dropped 3 bases and J dropped 5 bases, with 16 bases sitting between them. The CDR3 loop spans 15 amino acids. The CDR3 loop is CASSHNRGTMETQYF. CDR3 DNA sequence: TGCGCCAGCAGCCACAATCGAGGGACGATGGAGACCCAGTACTTC.

This chain links TRBV29-1 with TRBJ1-2, with TRBD1 matching over 9 bases. V lost 7 bases and J lost 4; bases outside the gene matches: 7. CDR3 size: 13 residues. Germline loops: CDR1 SQVTM, CDR2 ANQGSEA. CDR3 protein: CSAGTGRAYGYTF. CDR3 DNA: TGCAGCGCAGGGACAGGGAGAGCCTATGGCTACACCTTC.

This clone was seen once. The sample has other DNA sequences that encode this CDR3 too. This sequence joins TRBV25-1 and TRBJ2-7, with D perhaps TRBD2 (7 bases). The CDR3 runs to 15 residues. Germline CDR1 MGHDK, CDR2 SYGVNS. V was shortened by 3 bases and J by 4 bases, with 16 bases between the two germline ends. The CDR3 is CASSEWTGRGYEQYF. DNA for the CDR3: TGTGCCAGCAGTGAGTGGACGGGGAGGGGGTACGAGCAGTACTTC.

The CDR3 is CASTAGGVGEQFF. CDR3 DNA: TGTGCCAGCACCGCAGGGGGTGTTGGAGAGCAGTTCTTC. V gene TRBV9 combines with J gene TRBJ2-1, with TRBD1 matching 7 bases. CDR1 SGDLS and CDR2 YYNGEE come from the germline V gene. Trimming removed 6 bases from V and 10 bases from J; junction bases left unmatched: 10. This CDR3 contains 13 residues.

The V and J genes are TRBV7-9 and TRBJ2-1; 7 nucleotides match TRBD2. The CDR3 is made up of 13 amino acids. Germline V gene sequence: CDR1 SEHNR, CDR2 FQNEAQ (reference sequence). V dropped 7 bases and J dropped 8; count of bases not matched to a gene: 8. CDR3 loop: CASIQPGGHEQFF. In DNA form, the CDR3 reads TGTGCCAGCATCCAACCGGGGGGACATGAGCAGTTCTTC.

The chain is built from TRBV5-5 and TRBJ2-3, with D tentatively TRBD1 (5 bases). Per germline, CDR1 SGHKS and CDR2 YYEKEE (reference sequence). The V end was cut by 4 bases, the J end by 4 bases, with 10 bases between. This CDR3 is 13 amino acids long. Here the CDR3 DNA reads TGTGCCAGCAGCCCCCTCAGGGCAGATACGCAGTATTTT. This encodes CASSPLRADTQYF.